Following are 25 T cell receptor beta chains from one sample sequenced in a study of beta chain features in type 1 diabetes. The sequenced template was cDNA made from the entire isolated RNA. TCRdb's table, derived via immunoSEQ multiplex PCR, lists solely in-frame clones and lacks some. The sample contains about 150,000 clones, approximately 52% of which appear only once. The sample taken for sequencing was Tregs from blood. These receptors were collected from a young man in good health.

This chain joins TRBV9 and TRBJ1-2; D gene unclear. CDR1 SGDLS and CDR2 YYNGEE come from the germline V gene. The CDR3 is made up of 15 amino acids. The ends were cut back, 0 bases at V and 2 bases at J, with 11 bases in the middle. The CDR3 region is CASSVDPGSNYGYTF. The CDR3 DNA reads TGTGCCAGCAGCGTAGATCCGGGAAGCAACTATGGCTACACCTTC.

The chain uses TRBV7-2 and TRBJ1-5; D remains ambiguous. The CDR3 totals 15 residues. The germline V gene has CDR1 SGHTA and CDR2 FQGNSA. V lost 0 bases and J 5 bases, leaving 11 bases between the germline ends. The CDR3 reads CASSLAVGVDQPQHF. The CDR3 nucleotides are TGTGCCAGCAGCTTAGCTGTCGGGGTGGATCAGCCCCAGCATTTT.

This chain uses TRBV28 with TRBJ2-7; 7 bases map to TRBD1. Germline V CDR1 and CDR2: MDHEN, SYDVKM. The junction had 5 bases not matched to a gene; V was cut back by 2 bases and J by 4 bases. The length of the CDR3 is 14 residues. In DNA, the CDR3 is TGTGCCAGCAGTTTAGGGACAGAATTGTACGAGCAGTACTTC. This gives the protein CASSLGTELYEQYF.

Points on this clone: It is unclear where the CDR3 begins or ends on the DNA, so no DNA is shown, and the CDR3 is as TCRdb lists it. The rearrangement joins TRBV28 to TRBJ1-4. In germline, CDR1 is MDHEN, CDR2 SYDVKM. The CDR3 adds up to 14 amino acids, both ends counted. CDR3 amino acids: CASSSSGFQMKLFF.

On this clone: Sequence at one end of the junction differs from germline and may be a read error. The chain has TRBV6-5 and TRBJ2-7; the match to TRBD2 covers 16 bases. The CDR3 extends over 15 amino acids. Per germline, CDR1 MNHEY and CDR2 SVGAGI. Here the CDR3 DNA reads TGTACCAGCAGTCCCGGGACTAGCGGGAGGGTTGAGCAGTACTTC. Amino acid sequence: CTSSPGTSGRVEQYF.

The count of this clone is one. This chain joins TRBV19 and TRBJ2-7; 9 bases line up with TRBD1. Germline V lookup: CDR1 LNHDA, CDR2 SQIVND (reference sequence). V gave up 6 bases and J gave up 5 bases; unmatched junction bases: 17. This CDR3 is 17 amino acids long. CDR3 region: CASSPILSGTGYNEQYF. Written as DNA, the CDR3 is TGTGCCAGTAGCCCTATACTTTCCGGGACAGGGTACAACGAGCAGTACTTC.

This chain links TRBV5-1 with TRBJ2-1, with D perhaps matching TRBD2 (6 bases). V shed 4 bases and J shed 5 bases, with 10 bases lying between them. Germline CDR1 reads SGHRS; CDR2 reads YFSETQ. The CDR3 totals 13 residues. The CDR3, as DNA: TGCGCCAGCAGCACGGGACTTCACAATGAGCAGTTCTTC. Its translation is CASSTGLHNEQFF.

V usage is TRBV9 and J usage is TRBJ2-7, with D possibly being TRBD2 (5 bases). This CDR3 spans 15 amino acids. V gave up 0 bases and J gave up 2 bases, with 12 bases separating them. Germline loops: CDR1 SGDLS, CDR2 YYNGEE. This CDR3 reads CASSVAGSAAYEQYF. The DNA of the CDR3 is TGTGCCAGCAGCGTAGCGGGTAGCGCGGCCTACGAGCAGTACTTC.

The V call is TRBV20-1, the J call TRBJ2-1; D unclear. The CDR3 totals 11 residues. Trimming cost V 6 bases and J 5 bases, with 8 bases left between them. Germline CDR1 DFQATT, CDR2 SNEGSKA (reference sequence). The CDR3 sequence: CSAPDNNEQFF. CDR3 bases: TGCAGTGCACCCGACAACAATGAGCAGTTCTTC.

The chain combines TRBV7-8 with TRBJ2-3, with D perhaps TRBD2 (6 bases). This CDR3 is 13 amino acids long. Trimming took 1 base from V and 10 from J, leaving 12 bases between them. The germline V gene has CDR1 SGHVS and CDR2 FQNEAQ. In DNA, the CDR3 is TGTGCCAGCAGCTTAGAGACTAGATCCGCGCAGTATTTT. It specifies CASSLETRSAQYF.

This clone occurred a few times. The genes are TRBV5-1 and TRBJ1-2; D is ambiguous. Germline CDR1 is SGHRS and CDR2 is YFSETQ. V dropped 1 base and J dropped 3 bases, with 13 bases sitting between them. CDR3 length: 15 amino acids. The DNA for the CDR3 is TGCGCCAGCAGCTTGAGTCTCGGGTGGGACTATGGCTACACCTTC. This translates into CASSLSLGWDYGYTF. Based on the CDR3 plus reference TRBV5-1 and TRBJ1-2, the full variable domain is KAGVTQTPRYLIKTRGQQVTLSCSPISGHRSVSWYQQTPGQGLQFLFEYFSETQRNKGNFPGRFSGRQFSNSRSEMNVSTLELGDSALYLCASSLSLGWDYGYTFGSGTRLTVV.

This chain uses TRBV4-3 with TRBJ1-6; D is undetermined. The CDR3 sequence is 14 residues long. The germline V gene encodes CDR1 LGHNA and CDR2 YSLEER. With 3 bases removed from V and 9 bases from J, the gap between germline ends came to 12 bases. In DNA, the CDR3 is TGCGCCAGCAGCCAGGACTCATTCGGTTCACCCCTCCACTTT. This translates into CASSQDSFGSPLHF.

V gene TRBV28 combines with J gene TRBJ2-1, with D perhaps TRBD1 (5 bases). The length of the CDR3 is 16 residues. Trimming removed 4 bases from V and 0 bases from J, with 13 bases in between. The germline CDR1 and CDR2 sequences are MDHEN and SYDVKM. CDR3 DNA: TGTGCCAGCAGTTCGTCCGCAGGGAACTCCTACAATGAGCAGTTCTTC. This encodes CASSSSAGNSYNEQFF.

The rearrangement links TRBV7-2 to TRBJ2-3; D gene unclear. Germline lookup yields CDR1 SGHTA and CDR2 FQGNSA. V lost 0 bases to trimming and J lost 2 bases, with 18 bases between them. There are 18 residues in the CDR3. This CDR3 reads CASSLARGGSTFTDTQYF. The CDR3 region has the DNA TGTGCCAGCAGCTTAGCTCGAGGTGGCTCCACCTTCACAGATACGCAGTATTTT.

CDR3 amino acids: CASSVFGGLAFF. CDR3 in DNA: TGTGCCAGCAGTGTGTTCGGGGGTTTAGCTTTCTTT. The V gene is TRBV2, the J gene TRBJ1-1; D is perhaps TRBD1 (5 bases). Germline CDR1 is SNHLY and CDR2 is FYNNEI. V lost 4 bases, J lost 10 bases, and 13 bases lay in between. The length of the CDR3 is 12 residues.

This clone occurred a few times. This chain uses TRBV6-5 with TRBJ1-2, with 8 positions matching TRBD1. Germline V gene lookup returns CDR1 MNHEY and CDR2 SVGAGI. V gave up 6 bases and J gave up 0 bases; unmatched junction bases: 3. The length of the CDR3 is 14 residues. CDR3 nucleotide sequence: TGTGCCAGCAGGGACAGGGTGGCTAACTATGGCTACACCTTC. Its protein is CASRDRVANYGYTF.

This clone was counted between two and nine times. The J gene is TRBJ1-2, the V gene TRBV7-2, with a weak D call TRBD1 (6 bases). The germline V gene encodes CDR1 SGHTA and CDR2 FQGNSA. This CDR3 has 15 amino acids. The germline V and J ends were trimmed by 5 bases and 4 bases, with 17 bases remaining between them. The CDR3 DNA sequence: TGTGCCAGCAGCCCTCGGACACAGGGCGTCTATGGCTACACCTTC. Encoded protein: CASSPRTQGVYGYTF.

The chain uses TRBV7-8 and TRBJ2-7, with TRBD1 matching over 9 bases. Losses at the gene ends were 4 bases for V and 6 bases for J; bases not matched to a gene: 1. Germline CDR1 reads SGHVS; CDR2 reads FQNEAQ. The CDR3 loop spans 12 amino acids. The CDR3 loop reads CASSSGQGEQYF. CDR3 coding DNA: TGTGCCAGCAGCTCGGGACAGGGCGAGCAGTACTTC.

The chain couples TRBV4-2 to TRBJ1-1; D call uncertain. Germline lookup yields CDR1 LGHNA and CDR2 YNFKEQ. There are 15 residues in the CDR3. The V end lost 1 base, the J end lost 0 bases, and 9 bases lay between the germline ends. The CDR3 protein is CASSQGAAMNTEAFF. Written as DNA, the CDR3 is TGTGCCAGCAGCCAAGGGGCAGCCATGAACACTGAAGCTTTCTTT.

The chain recombines TRBV6-5 with TRBJ2-1, with 12 nucleotides matching TRBD2. V was clipped by 6 bases and J by 4 bases; unmatched bases: 4. The CDR3 length is 15 residues. Germline loops: CDR1 MNHEY, CDR2 SVGAGI. CDR3 protein: CASRLAGGQYNEQFF. The CDR3 DNA follows: TGTGCCAGCAGACTAGCGGGAGGCCAGTACAATGAGCAGTTCTTC.

V usage is TRBV30 and J usage is TRBJ2-3; tentative D call: TRBD1 (5 bases). Germline V gene lookup returns CDR1 GTSNPN and CDR2 SVGIG (reference sequence). V was shortened by 2 bases and J by 0 bases, with 9 bases between the two germline ends. CDR3 size: 14 residues. The CDR3 bases are TGTGCCTGGAGTAGGGGCTCTAGCACAGATACGCAGTATTTT. Amino acids: CAWSRGSSTDTQYF.

The chain combines TRBV7-9 with TRBJ1-1, with D perhaps TRBD1 (6 bases). With 3 bases removed from V and 1 base from J, the gap between germline ends came to 6 bases. CDR3 length: 13 amino acids. Germline CDR1 is SEHNR and CDR2 is FQNEAQ (reference sequence). CDR3 DNA sequence: TGTGCCAGCAGCTTGACAGGGAACACTGAAGCTTTCTTT. Its protein product is CASSLTGNTEAFF.

This clone was picked up a small number of times. The chain carries TRBV27 and TRBJ2-7; 7 positions match TRBD1. Germline V gene lookup returns CDR1 MNHEY and CDR2 SMNVEV (reference sequence). This CDR3 region has 15 residues. The V segment lost 2 bases and the J segment 6 bases; nucleotides outside the gene matches: 10. The chain's CDR3 is CASSLIGTVSPEQYF. CDR3 nucleotides: TGTGCCAGCAGTTTAATAGGGACAGTATCCCCCGAGCAGTACTTC.

CDR3 DNA: TGTGCCAGCAGGGAATGGACTAGCGGGGGTAGCACAGATACGCAGTATTTT. It specifies CASREWTSGGSTDTQYF. The chain has TRBV6-1 and TRBJ2-3, with 13 bases fitting TRBD2. Per germline, CDR1 MNHNS and CDR2 SASEGT. This CDR3 spans 17 amino acids. V lost 6 bases, J lost 0 bases, and 6 bases stayed unmatched.

V and J are TRBV4-1 and TRBJ2-6, with 8 bases lining up with TRBD2. The germline gives CDR1 MGHRA, CDR2 YSYEKL. This CDR3 comprises 19 residues. V was clipped by 4 bases and J by 0 bases; unmatched bases: 11. CDR3 bases: TGCGCCAGCAGCCGATGGCTCGGGGGGGCGAGCTCTGGGGCCAACGTCCTGACTTTC. Protein: CASSRWLGGASSGANVLTF.